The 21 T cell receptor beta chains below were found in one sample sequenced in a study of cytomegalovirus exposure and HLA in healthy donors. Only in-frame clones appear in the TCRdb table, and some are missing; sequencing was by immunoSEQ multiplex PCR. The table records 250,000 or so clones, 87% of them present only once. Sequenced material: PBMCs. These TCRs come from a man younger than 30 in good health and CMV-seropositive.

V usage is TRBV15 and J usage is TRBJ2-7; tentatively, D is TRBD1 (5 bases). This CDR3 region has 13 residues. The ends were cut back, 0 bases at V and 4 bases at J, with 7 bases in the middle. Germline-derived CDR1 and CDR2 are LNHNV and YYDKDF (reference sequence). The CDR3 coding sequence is TGTGCCACCAGCAGAGATCAGGGTTACGAGCAGTACTTC. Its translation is CATSRDQGYEQYF.

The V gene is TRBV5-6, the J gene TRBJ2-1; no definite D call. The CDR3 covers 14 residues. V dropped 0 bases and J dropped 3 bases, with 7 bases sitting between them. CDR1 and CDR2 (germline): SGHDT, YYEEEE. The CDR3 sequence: CASSLVLDYNEQFF. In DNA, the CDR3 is TGTGCCAGCAGCTTGGTTCTAGACTACAATGAGCAGTTCTTC.

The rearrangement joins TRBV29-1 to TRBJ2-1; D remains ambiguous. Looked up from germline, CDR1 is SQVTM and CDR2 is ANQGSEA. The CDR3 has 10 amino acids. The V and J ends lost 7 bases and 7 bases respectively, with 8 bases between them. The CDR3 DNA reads TGCAGCGCGGGTGGGAATGAGCAGTTCTTC. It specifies CSAGGNEQFF.

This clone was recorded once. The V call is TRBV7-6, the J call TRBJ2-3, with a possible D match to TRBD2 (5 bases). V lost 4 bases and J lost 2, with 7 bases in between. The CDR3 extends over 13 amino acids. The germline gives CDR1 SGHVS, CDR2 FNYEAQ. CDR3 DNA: TGTGCCAGCAGCTCCGGGATCACAGATACGCAGTATTTT. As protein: CASSSGITDTQYF.

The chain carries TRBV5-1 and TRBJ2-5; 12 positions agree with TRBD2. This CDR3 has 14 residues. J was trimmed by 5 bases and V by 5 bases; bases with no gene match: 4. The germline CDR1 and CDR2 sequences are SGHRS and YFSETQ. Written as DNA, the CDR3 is TGCGCCAGCAGTCGACTAGCGGGAGAGGAGACCCAGTACTTC. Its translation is CASSRLAGEETQYF. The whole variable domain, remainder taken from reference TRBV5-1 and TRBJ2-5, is KAGVTQTPRYLIKTRGQQVTLSCSPISGHRSVSWYQQTPGQGLQFLFEYFSETQRNKGNFPGRFSGRQFSNSRSEMNVSTLELGDSALYLCASSRLAGEETQYFGPGTRLLVL.

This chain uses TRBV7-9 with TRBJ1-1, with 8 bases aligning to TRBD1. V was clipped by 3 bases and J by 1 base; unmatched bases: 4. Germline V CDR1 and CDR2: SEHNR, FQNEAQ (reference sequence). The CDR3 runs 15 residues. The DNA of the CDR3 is TGTGCCAGCAGCTTTACCGGGACAGGGAACACTGAAGCTTTCTTT. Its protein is CASSFTGTGNTEAFF.

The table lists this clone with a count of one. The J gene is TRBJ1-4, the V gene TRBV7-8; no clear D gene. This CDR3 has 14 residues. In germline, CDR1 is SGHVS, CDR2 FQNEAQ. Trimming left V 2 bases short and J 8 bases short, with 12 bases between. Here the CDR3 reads CASSLIPAGEKLFF. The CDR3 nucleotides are TGTGCCAGCAGCTTAATCCCGGCCGGAGAAAAACTGTTTTTT.

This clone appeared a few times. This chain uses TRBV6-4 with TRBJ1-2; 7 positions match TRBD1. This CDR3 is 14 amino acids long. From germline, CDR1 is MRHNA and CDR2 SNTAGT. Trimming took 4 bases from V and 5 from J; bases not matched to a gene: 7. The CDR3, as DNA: TGTGCCAGCAGTGCAACGAGGGGGCTGTATGGCTACACCTTC. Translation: CASSATRGLYGYTF.

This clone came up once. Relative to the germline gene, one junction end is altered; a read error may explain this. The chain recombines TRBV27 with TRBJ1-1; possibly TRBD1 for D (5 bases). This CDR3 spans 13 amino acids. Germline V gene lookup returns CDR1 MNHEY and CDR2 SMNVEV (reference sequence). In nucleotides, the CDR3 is TGTACCAGCAGTTTATCTGGGGCAGGGGAAGCTTTCTTT. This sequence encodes CTSSLSGAGEAFF.

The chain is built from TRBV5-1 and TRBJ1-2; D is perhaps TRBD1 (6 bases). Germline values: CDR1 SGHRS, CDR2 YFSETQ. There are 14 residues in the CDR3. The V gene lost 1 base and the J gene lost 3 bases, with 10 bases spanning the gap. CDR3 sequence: CASSLRGVDYGYTF. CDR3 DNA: TGCGCCAGCAGCTTGAGGGGGGTGGACTATGGCTACACCTTC.

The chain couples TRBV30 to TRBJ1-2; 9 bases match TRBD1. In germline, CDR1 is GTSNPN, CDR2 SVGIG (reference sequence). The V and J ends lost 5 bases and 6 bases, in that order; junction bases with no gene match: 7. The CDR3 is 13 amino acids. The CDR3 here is CAWDRDRDNGYTF. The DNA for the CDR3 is TGTGCCTGGGACCGGGACAGGGATAATGGCTACACCTTC.

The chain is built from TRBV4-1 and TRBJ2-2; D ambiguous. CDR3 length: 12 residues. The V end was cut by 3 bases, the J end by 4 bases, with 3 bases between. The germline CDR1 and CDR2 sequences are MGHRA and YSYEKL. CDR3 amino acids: CASSHLTGELFF. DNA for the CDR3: TGCGCCAGCAGCCACCTCACCGGGGAGCTGTTTTTT.

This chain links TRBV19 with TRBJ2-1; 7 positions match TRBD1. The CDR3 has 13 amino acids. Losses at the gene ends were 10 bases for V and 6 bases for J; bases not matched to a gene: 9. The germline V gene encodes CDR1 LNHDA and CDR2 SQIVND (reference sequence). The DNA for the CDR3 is TGTGCCACCCGGACAGGTGTGATCAATGAGCAGTTCTTC. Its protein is CATRTGVINEQFF. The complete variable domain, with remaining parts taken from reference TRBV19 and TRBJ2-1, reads DGGITQSPKYLFRKEGQNVTLSCEQNLNHDAMYWYRQDPGQGLRLIYYSQIVNDFQKGDIAEGYSVSREKKESFPLTVTSAQKNPTAFYLCATRTGVINEQFFGPGTRLTVL.

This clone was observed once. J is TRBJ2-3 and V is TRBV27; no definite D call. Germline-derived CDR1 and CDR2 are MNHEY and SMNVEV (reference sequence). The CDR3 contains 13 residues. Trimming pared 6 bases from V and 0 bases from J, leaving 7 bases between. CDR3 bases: TGTGCCAGCAGCCGTGCTAGCACAGATACGCAGTATTTT. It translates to CASSRASTDTQYF.

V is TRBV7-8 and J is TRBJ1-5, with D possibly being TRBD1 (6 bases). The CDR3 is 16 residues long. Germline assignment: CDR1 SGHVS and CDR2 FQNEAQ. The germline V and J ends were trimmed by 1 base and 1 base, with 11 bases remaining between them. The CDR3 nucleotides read TGTGCCAGCAGCTTAGTACAGGGCGCGAGCAATCAGCCCCAGCATTTT. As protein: CASSLVQGASNQPQHF. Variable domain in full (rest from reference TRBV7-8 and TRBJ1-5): GAGVSQSPRYKVAKRGQDVALRCDPISGHVSLFWYQQALGQGPEFLTYFQNEAQLDKSGLPSDRFFAERPEGSVSTLKIQRTQQEDSAVYLCASSLVQGASNQPQHFGDGTRLSIL.

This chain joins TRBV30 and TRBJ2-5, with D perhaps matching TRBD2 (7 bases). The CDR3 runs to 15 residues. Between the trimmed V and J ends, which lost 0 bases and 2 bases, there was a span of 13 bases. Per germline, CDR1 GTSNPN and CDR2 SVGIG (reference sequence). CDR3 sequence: CAWSVKGRGQETQYF. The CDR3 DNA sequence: TGTGCCTGGAGTGTAAAGGGGAGGGGGCAAGAGACCCAGTACTTC. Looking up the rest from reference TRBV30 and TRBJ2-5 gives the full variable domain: SQTIHQWPATLVQPVGSPLSLECTVEGTSNPNLYWYRQAAGRGLQLLFYSVGIGQISSEVPQNLSASRPQDRQFILSSKKLLLSDSGFYLCAWSVKGRGQETQYFGPGTRLLVL.

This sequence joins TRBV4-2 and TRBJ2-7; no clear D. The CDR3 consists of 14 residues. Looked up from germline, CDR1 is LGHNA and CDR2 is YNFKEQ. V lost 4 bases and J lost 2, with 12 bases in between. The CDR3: CASSPRTSTYEQYF. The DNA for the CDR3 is TGTGCCAGCAGCCCCCGGACCAGCACCTACGAGCAGTACTTC.

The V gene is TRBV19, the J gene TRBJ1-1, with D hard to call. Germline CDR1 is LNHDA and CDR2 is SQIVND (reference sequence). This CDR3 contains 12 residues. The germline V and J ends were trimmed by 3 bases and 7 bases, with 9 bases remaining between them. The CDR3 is CASSIGGSEAFF. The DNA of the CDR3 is TGTGCCAGTAGTATCGGAGGGAGTGAAGCTTTCTTT.

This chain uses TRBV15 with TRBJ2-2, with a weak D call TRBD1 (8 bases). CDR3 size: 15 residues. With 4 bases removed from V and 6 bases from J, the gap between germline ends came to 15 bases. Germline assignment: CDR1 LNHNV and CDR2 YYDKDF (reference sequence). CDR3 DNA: TGTGCCACCAGCACAGGACAGGGAGGGGCCGGGGAGCTGTTTTTT. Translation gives CATSTGQGGAGELFF.

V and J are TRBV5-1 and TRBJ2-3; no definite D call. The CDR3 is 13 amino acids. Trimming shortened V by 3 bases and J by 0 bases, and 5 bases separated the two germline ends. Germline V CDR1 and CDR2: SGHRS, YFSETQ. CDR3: CASSSASTDTQYF. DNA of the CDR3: TGCGCCAGCAGCTCCGCTAGCACAGATACGCAGTATTTT.

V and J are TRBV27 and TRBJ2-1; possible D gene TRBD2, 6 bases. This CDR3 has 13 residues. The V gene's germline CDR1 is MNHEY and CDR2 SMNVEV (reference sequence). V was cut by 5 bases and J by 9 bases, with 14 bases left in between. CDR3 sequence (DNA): TGTGCCAGCAGTCCAGTAGCGGTGGGTGAGCAGTTCTTC. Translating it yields CASSPVAVGEQFF.